This section outlines one T cell receptor (beta chain) sequence together with its context. V lost 1 base and J lost 0, with 16 bases in between. This CDR3 has 17 residues. Per germline, CDR1 SGHKS and CDR2 YYEKEE (reference sequence). Produced via immunoSEQ multiplex PCR; TCRdb's table is partial and in-frame only. The repertoire holds 200,000 to 250,000 clones, with around 87% as singletons. The source of the sample is a study of blood T cell repertoires in COVID-19. For the study at large: The origin of the acute and convalescent COVID-19 samples was the United States, Italy and Spain.

Cohort assignment relied on participant-reported clinical history. This rearrangement joins TRBV5-5 to TRBJ1-1; a weak D match, TRBD1 (6 bases). This receptor was obtained from a woman between 45 and 65 years old who had recovered from COVID-19. What was sequenced was PBMCs or T cells enriched from blood (not recorded which). CDR3 residues: CASSLRTVGLVNTEAFF. The CDR3 DNA is TGTGCCAGCAGCTTGAGGACAGTCGGTCTAGTGAACACTGAAGCTTTCTTT.